Listed here are 30 T cell receptor beta chains from one sample, sequenced in a study of blood T cells in healthy people across ages. A J-beta primer mix and a sample-barcoded 5' primer were used in a second PCR of about 6 to 12 cycles. MiXCR was run by TCRdb on the 5' RACE reads, yielding one entry per CDR3 protein. The sample includes some 1.8 million distinct CDR3 sequences, about two fifths of them seen just once. Material: blood. Receptors originate from a human donor in good health.

The J gene is TRBJ1-1, the V gene TRBV25-1; D not certain. V lost 2 bases and J lost 6, with 16 bases in between. The CDR3 has 15 residues. Per the germline V gene, CDR1 is MGHDK and CDR2 is SYGVNS. The CDR3 spells CASSEDPAGRAEAFF. CDR3 nucleotides: TGTGCCAGCAGTGAAGATCCGGCCGGGAGGGCTGAAGCTTTCTTT.

This chain links TRBV29-1 with TRBJ2-3; D possibly corresponds to TRBD1 (5 bases). V lost 5 bases and J 0 bases, leaving 12 bases between the germline ends. This CDR3 has 14 residues. From germline, CDR1 is SQVTM and CDR2 ANQGSEA. The CDR3 here is CSVHRSTSTDTQYF. In DNA, the CDR3 is TGCAGCGTTCACAGGAGTACTAGCACAGATACGCAGTATTTT.

The chain recombines TRBV20-1 with TRBJ2-7, with 7 bases lining up with TRBD2. Germline-derived CDR1 and CDR2 are DFQATT and SNEGSKA (reference sequence). The CDR3 is made up of 13 amino acids. CDR3 sequence (DNA): TGCAACCGGCTAGCGGAGGACCGCTACGAGCAGTACTTC. Translated, it gives CNRLAEDRYEQYF.

The rearrangement uses TRBV29-1 and TRBJ2-1; possibly TRBD2 for D (7 bases). The CDR3 has 15 amino acids. Germline CDR1 and CDR2: SQVTM and ANQGSEA. Trimming removed 3 bases from V and 4 bases from J, with 16 bases in between. The CDR3 sequence: CSVEIHGGRYNEQFF. The CDR3 DNA reads TGCAGCGTTGAGATTCACGGGGGGCGTTACAATGAGCAGTTCTTC.

The V and J genes are TRBV7-2 and TRBJ1-2, with D perhaps TRBD1 (5 bases). In germline, CDR1 is SGHTA, CDR2 FQGNSA. Between the trimmed V and J ends, which lost 5 bases and 0 bases, there was a span of 16 bases. The CDR3 spans 16 residues. The CDR3 nucleotides read TGTGCCAGCAGCCCACCATCAAAGACAGCTAACTATGGCTACACCTTC. Its protein product is CASSPPSKTANYGYTF.

V gene TRBV28 combines with J gene TRBJ2-1; a weak D match, TRBD2 (6 bases). Per germline, CDR1 MDHEN and CDR2 SYDVKM. The CDR3 covers 17 residues. The V and J ends lost 0 bases and 5 bases respectively, with 17 bases between them. The CDR3 nucleotides are TGTGCCAGCAGTTTATGGGCGAATGGGCGGGGCCACAATGAGCAGTTCTTC. It encodes CASSLWANGRGHNEQFF.

The J gene is TRBJ1-6, the V gene TRBV20-1; 7 bases are a match to TRBD1. This CDR3 spans 15 amino acids. V gave up 1 base and J gave up 9 bases; unmatched junction bases: 9. CDR1 is DFQATT and CDR2 is SNEGSKA in the germline V gene (reference sequence). CDR3 loop: CSARVGGTDFSPLHF. CDR3 DNA: TGCAGTGCTAGAGTAGGTGGGACAGATTTTTCACCCCTCCACTTT.

In this sample, this clonotype turned up a few times. The CDR3 protein is CASSEAGYSNQPQHF. The CDR3 DNA follows: TGTGCCAGCAGTGAAGCCGGGTATAGCAATCAGCCCCAGCATTTT. The chain combines TRBV2 with TRBJ1-5; the D is unclear. The CDR3 consists of 15 residues. V gave up 0 bases and J gave up 0 bases, with 6 bases separating them. Germline lookup yields CDR1 SNHLY and CDR2 FYNNEI.

This clonotype is a singleton in its sample. A junction end diverges from the germline sequence, so it may reflect a read error. The gene calls are TRBV6-5 and TRBJ2-7; D gene uncertain. Germline V gives CDR1 MNHEY, CDR2 SVGAGI. The CDR3 contains 15 residues. CDR3 in amino acids: CASSYLRSRPYGQYF. CDR3 nucleotide sequence: TGTGCCAGCAGTTACTTACGGTCCAGACCCTACGGGCAGTACTTC.

This clonotype was seen more than once but under ten times. The V and J genes are TRBV4-3 and TRBJ2-1, with a weak D call TRBD1 (5 bases). The germline V gene encodes CDR1 LGHNA and CDR2 YSLEER. The CDR3 is made up of 17 amino acids. V was clipped by 0 bases and J by 5 bases, with 17 bases between them. Here the CDR3 reads CASSQDQLGQGDNEQFF. The CDR3 region has the DNA TGCGCCAGCAGCCAAGATCAGTTGGGCCAGGGTGACAATGAGCAGTTCTTC.

This chain joins TRBV7-2 and TRBJ2-1, with D unresolved. This CDR3 region has 11 residues. V was cut by 7 bases and J by 5 bases, with 6 bases left in between. In germline, CDR1 is SGHTA, CDR2 FQGNSA. This chain's CDR3 is CASTTHNEQFF. The CDR3 DNA reads as TGTGCCAGCACCACACACAATGAGCAGTTCTTC.

The chain couples TRBV6-2 or TRBV6-3 to TRBJ1-5, with a tentative D call TRBD1 (5 bases). The CDR3 contains 15 residues. Germline values: CDR1 MNHEY, CDR2 SVGEGT. Trimming left V 6 bases short and J 4 bases short, with 16 bases between. Here the CDR3 reads CASSVSGLMNQPQHF. Written as DNA, the CDR3 is TGTGCCAGCAGCGTGTCAGGGTTGATGAATCAGCCCCAGCATTTT.

This clonotype has only one observation. J is TRBJ2-3 and V is TRBV10-3, with D perhaps being TRBD1 or TRBD2 (5 bases each). V lost 2 bases to trimming and J lost 4 bases, with 10 bases between them. Germline V gene lookup returns CDR1 ENHRY and CDR2 SYGVKD. There are 14 residues in the CDR3. CDR3 sequence (DNA): TGTGCCATCAGTGAGGGGGGTCTGGCAGATACGCAGTATTTT. This gives the protein CAISEGGLADTQYF.

The genes are TRBV20-1 and TRBJ1-2; the match to TRBD1 covers 7 bases. Germline loops: CDR1 DFQATT, CDR2 SNEGSKA (reference sequence). V shed 6 bases and J 13 bases; nucleotides not matched to a gene: 5. This CDR3 has 9 amino acids. The CDR3 DNA is TGCAGTGCGCAACGGGACAGCACCTTC. Protein: CSAQRDSTF.

The genes are TRBV29-1 and TRBJ2-5; 13 bases fit TRBD2. The last part of the DNA fits TRBJ2-7 better; the J call may be wrong. The CDR3 covers 15 residues. CDR1 is SQVTM and CDR2 is ANQGSEA in the germline V gene. CDR3 loop: CSVEAGTSGAGEQYF. CDR3 in DNA: TGCAGCGTTGAGGCGGGGACTAGCGGGGCTGGCGAGCAGTACTTC.

Note on this clonotype: At one boundary the junction diverges from the germline segment, which might be a read error. CDR3 protein: CASSFLNTLAGGPPGELFF. CDR3 sequence (DNA): TGTGCCAGCAGCTTCCTAAACACACTAGCGGGGGGGCCCCCCGGGGAGTTGTTTTTT. V is TRBV5-5 and J is TRBJ2-2, with TRBD2 matching 13 bases. The length of the CDR3 is 19 residues. Per germline, CDR1 SGHKS and CDR2 YYEKEE (reference sequence).

This clonotype came up a few times. This chain connects TRBV6-5 to TRBJ1-6, with a possible D match to TRBD1 (6 bases). CDR1 is MNHEY and CDR2 is SVGAGI in the germline V gene. V lost 0 bases, J lost 9 bases, and 12 bases lay in between. The length of the CDR3 is 15 residues. The CDR3 nucleotides are TGTGCCAGCAGTTACTCCTTACAGGGCCCTTCACCCCTCCACTTT. This encodes CASSYSLQGPSPLHF.

This clonotype turned up a few times. Here the CDR3 DNA reads TGCAGCGTTGATTCGTTCGAGACCCAGTACTTC. This gives the protein CSVDSFETQYF. The rearrangement joins TRBV29-1 to TRBJ2-5; D ambiguous. Germline CDR1 and CDR2: SQVTM and ANQGSEA. The CDR3 contains 11 residues. V was pared by 3 bases and J by 5 bases, with 7 bases between.

This chain connects TRBV4-3 to TRBJ2-5; perhaps TRBD2 as D (5 bases). The V gene lost 3 bases and the J gene lost 4 bases, with 12 bases spanning the gap. From germline, CDR1 is LGHNA and CDR2 YSLEER. The CDR3 contains 14 residues. The CDR3 nucleotides are TGCGCCAGCAGCCAGAAGGCGGAGGTAGAGACCCAGTACTTC. Protein product: CASSQKAEVETQYF.

For this clonotype: Sequence at one end of the junction differs from germline and may be a read error. The chain uses TRBV18 and TRBJ2-1; 8 bases match TRBD1. The CDR3 has 15 residues. Germline V gene data show CDR1 as KGHSH and CDR2 as LQKENI. CDR3 sequence reads: CTSSPGQGGYNEQFF. In DNA form, the CDR3 reads TGTACCAGCTCACCCGGACAGGGTGGGTACAATGAGCAGTTCTTC.

There are a few counts of this clonotype. The rearrangement uses TRBV20-1 and TRBJ2-7; 10 bases line up with TRBD2. Germline assignment: CDR1 DFQATT and CDR2 SNEGSKA (reference sequence). The length of the CDR3 is 13 residues. The ends lost 5 bases at V and 2 bases at J; junction bases unmatched: 3. The CDR3 bases are TGCAGTGCTGTCCTAGCGGGGGCCTACGAGCAGTACTTC. It yields the protein CSAVLAGAYEQYF.

The gene calls are TRBV7-2 and TRBJ2-7; 13 positions agree with TRBD2. V was clipped by 0 bases and J by 2 bases; unmatched bases: 7. The CDR3 runs 18 residues. CDR1 and CDR2 (germline): SGHTA, FQGNSA. DNA for the CDR3: TGTGCCAGCAGCTTAGCAACTAGCGGGGGGGCCTATGCCTACGAGCAGTACTTC. This gives the protein CASSLATSGGAYAYEQYF.

The rearrangement joins TRBV7-2 to TRBJ2-1, with TRBD2 identical over 11 bases. CDR1 and CDR2 (germline): SGHTA, FQGNSA. This CDR3 spans 19 amino acids. J was trimmed by 5 bases and V by 5 bases; bases with no gene match: 17. CDR3 sequence reads: CASSPSKGLAGGEDNEQFF. The DNA for the CDR3 is TGTGCCAGCAGCCCGTCCAAGGGGCTAGCGGGGGGAGAAGACAATGAGCAGTTCTTC. The variable domain in full, completed from reference TRBV7-2 and TRBJ2-1, reads GAGVSQSPSNKVTEKGKDVELRCDPISGHTALYWYRQSLGQGLEFLIYFQGNSAPDKSGLPSDRFSAERTGGSVSTLTIQRTQQEDSAVYLCASSPSKGLAGGEDNEQFFGPGTRLTVL.

The chain links TRBV4-1 to TRBJ2-5; 8 nucleotides line up with TRBD2. Per germline, CDR1 MGHRA and CDR2 YSYEKL. The CDR3 is 14 residues long. V was clipped by 4 bases and J by 2 bases; unmatched bases: 3. CDR3 amino acids: CASSRLALQETQYF. As DNA, the CDR3 is TGCGCCAGCAGCCGACTAGCGTTACAAGAGACCCAGTACTTC.

This clonotype was seen only a few times. A read error may account for a junction end that differs from germline. The chain carries TRBV5-1 and TRBJ2-3, with 7 bases fitting TRBD1. This CDR3 region has 14 residues. Germline assignment: CDR1 SGHRS and CDR2 YFSETQ. The CDR3 DNA sequence: TGTGCCAGCAGCCCCGGACAGGCCACAGATACGCAGTATTTT. Encoded protein: CASSPGQATDTQYF.

The chain couples TRBV7-2 to TRBJ1-1; 9 bases match TRBD1. The CDR3 totals 15 residues. Looked up from germline, CDR1 is SGHTA and CDR2 is FQGNSA. V lost 2 bases and J lost 4; bases outside the gene matches: 5. The CDR3 protein is CTSSLSGQGGTEAFF. In DNA, the CDR3 is TGTACCAGCAGCTTATCGGGACAGGGTGGCACTGAAGCTTTCTTT.

This clonotype has just a few counts. The chain joins TRBV11-1 to TRBJ2-3, with 8 positions matching TRBD1. The J segment lost 2 bases and the V segment lost 5 bases, leaving 6 bases of the junction unmatched. The length of the CDR3 is 15 residues. The germline gives CDR1 SGHAT, CDR2 FQDESV (reference sequence). In DNA form, the CDR3 reads TGTGCCAGCAGCCCCGCAGGGGGCTACACAGATACGCAGTATTTT. Encoded protein: CASSPAGGYTDTQYF.

This clonotype was seen a few times. The genes are TRBV6-5 and TRBJ2-1; 9 positions agree with TRBD2. Germline V gene data show CDR1 as MNHEY and CDR2 as SVGAGI. Germline trimming cut 0 bases from V and 7 bases from J; bases unmatched to any gene: 7. The CDR3 has 16 residues. CDR3 bases: TGTGCCAGCAGTTACTCTTGGAGCGGGGGGACGAATGAGCAGTTCTTC. Translating it yields CASSYSWSGGTNEQFF.

This clonotype turned up a few times. The V gene is TRBV4-3, the J gene TRBJ2-3; 8 nucleotides match TRBD1. The length of the CDR3 is 15 residues. Germline V gene data show CDR1 as LGHNA and CDR2 as YSLEER. With V trimmed by 5 bases and J by 3 bases, 7 bases remained unmatched. CDR3 nucleotides: TGCGCCAGCAGCTCCCGGGACAGGTATACAGATACGCAGTATTTT. This sequence encodes CASSSRDRYTDTQYF.

This clonotype was seen more than once but under ten times. The gene calls are TRBV10-3 and TRBJ2-5; D assignment may be TRBD1 or TRBD2 (6 bases each). Germline values: CDR1 ENHRY, CDR2 SYGVKD. The V end was cut by 6 bases, the J end by 5 bases, with 19 bases between. This CDR3 has 15 amino acids. CDR3 in DNA: TGTGCCATCAGGAGGGGGTTGACTAGTCGGGAGACCCAGTACTTC. It specifies CAIRRGLTSRETQYF.